The rows below give T cell receptor beta chains drawn from one sample of a study of blood T cell repertoires in COVID-19. The protocol was immunoSEQ multiplex PCR, while the TCRdb copy is restricted to in-frame clones and leaves out a portion. The sample has under 80,000 clones, around 89% seen once. Sequenced material: peripheral blood. Every receptor here comes from a human donor in a cohort sampled during active COVID-19. CDR3s include the opening cysteine and the closing phenylalanine or tryptophan. A D gene is named only where the DNA matches it firmly. Not all rows give a size; the values are once, few, many and, for expanded clones, a class.

D | J | size | V | DNA | CDR3
TRBD2 | TRBJ2-1 | - | TRBV5-1 | TGCGCCAGCAGCTTGGAGCCAGCGGGAGCCGTGAATGAGCAGTTCTTC | CASSLEPAGAVNEQFF
- | TRBJ2-1 | - | TRBV11-3 | TGTGCCAGCAGCTTAGGTCCCGGCGGGATCGGCTACAATGAGCAGTTCTTC | CASSLGPGGIGYNEQFF
TRBD2 | TRBJ2-1 | - | TRBV19 | TGTGCCACCGGGGGCCTAGCGGGAGCCAATATTGACAATGAGCAGTTCTTC | CATGGLAGANIDNEQFF
- | TRBJ1-1 | - | TRBV19 | TGTGCCAGTAGTATAGATCCCCCCCACATGAACACTGAAGCTTTCTTT | CASSIDPPHMNTEAFF
- | TRBJ1-6 | - | TRBV6-1 | TGTGCCAGCAGTGAAATGGGGGCTTCACCCCTCCACTTT | CASSEMGASPLHF
- | TRBJ1-1 | - | TRBV5-6 | TGTGCCAGCAGCTTGGGACACAGGGTGGAAAACACTGAAGCTTTCTTT | CASSLGHRVENTEAFF
- | TRBJ1-2 | - | TRBV9 | TGTGCCAGCAGCGTAACAGACTATGGCTACACCTTC | CASSVTDYGYTF
- | TRBJ2-1 | - | TRBV10-2 | TGCGCCAGCAGAGGACAGTCCTACAATGAACAGTTCTTC | CASRGQSYNEQFF
- | TRBJ2-5 | - | TRBV13 | TGTGCCAGCAGCTCCAGCGGTTCACGGGAGACCCAGTACTTC | CASSSSGSRETQYF
TRBD2 | TRBJ2-1 | - | TRBV9 | TGTGCCAGCAGCGTAGCGGGAGGGCCGGTCGATGAGCAGTTCTTC | CASSVAGGPVDEQFF
TRBD1 | TRBJ1-4 | - | TRBV11-2 | TGTGCCAGCAGCCGGGACAGGGCTGAAAAACTGTTTTTT | CASSRDRAEKLFF
TRBD2 | TRBJ2-1 | - | TRBV11-2 | TGTGCCAGCAGGTTAGCGGGAGGGCCGGGGAATGAGCAGTTCTTC | CASRLAGGPGNEQFF
- | TRBJ1-1 | once | TRBV11-3 | TGTGCCAGCAGCCCCGGGGGGAAGCCCACTGAAGCTTTCTTT | CASSPGGKPTEAFF
TRBD2 | TRBJ2-7 | - | TRBV28 | TGTGCCACTCGGGACTATTCCTCCTACGAGCAGTACTTC | CATRDYSSYEQYF
- | TRBJ2-4 | - | TRBV5-4 | TGTGCCAGCAGCAGCACGGACAGCGGAAACATTCAGTACTTC | CASSSTDSGNIQYF
TRBD2 | TRBJ2-2 | - | TRBV4-1 | TGCGCCAGCAGCCAAGATCAAAAGCGGGAGGTGGCCGGGGAGCTGTTTTTT | CASSQDQKREVAGELFF
TRBD1 | TRBJ2-1 | - | TRBV4-1 | TGCGCCAGCAGCCAAGCTCCGTCAGACAGGGGGGGAGTTATTGAGCAGTTCTTC | CASSQAPSDRGGVIEQFF
TRBD1 | TRBJ1-5 | few | TRBV7-8 | TGTGCCAGCAGCTTGGGACAGACGATACAGCCCCAGCATTTT | CASSLGQTIQPQHF
- | TRBJ2-2 | - | TRBV5-1 | TGCGCCAGCAGCTCCGGGGGAGACACCGGGGAGCTGTTTTTT | CASSSGGDTGELFF
TRBD2 | TRBJ2-7 | - | TRBV6-5 | TGTGCCAGCAGTTACGAGACTAGCGGGAGTGGGAACGAGCAGTACTTC | CASSYETSGSGNEQYF
- | TRBJ2-2 | - | TRBV7-2 | TGTGCCAGCAGGCGGGATCTCGGGGAGCTGTTTTTT | CASRRDLGELFF
- | TRBJ2-2 | - | TRBV5-1 | TGCGCCAGCAGCTCCCGGGAGCCGAACACCGGGGAGCTGTTTTTT | CASSSREPNTGELFF
TRBD2 | TRBJ2-1 | - | TRBV5-4 | TGTGCCAGCAGCTTACAAGCGGGAGCAGGGTACAATGAGCAGTTCTTC | CASSLQAGAGYNEQFF
TRBD1 | TRBJ2-3 | - | TRBV5-5 | TGTGCCAGCAGCTTGACGGGACAGTCCACAGATACGCAGTATTTT | CASSLTGQSTDTQYF
- | TRBJ2-5 | - | TRBV27 | TGTGCCAGCAGTCTAATGGACGAGGAGGGCCCCCAGTACTTC | CASSLMDEEGPQYF
TRBD1 | TRBJ1-1 | - | TRBV5-1 | TGCGCCAGCAGCGACGGGACAGGGGGCACTGAAGCTTTCTTT | CASSDGTGGTEAFF
- | TRBJ1-1 | - | TRBV6-5 | TGTGCCAGCAGTCCCGGGGAGGGTTTTACTGAAGCTTTCTTT | CASSPGEGFTEAFF
- | TRBJ1-5 | - | TRBV25-1 | TGTGCCAGCAAGGGACACCAAAATCAGCCCCAGCATTTT | CASKGHQNQPQHF
- | TRBJ1-1 | - | TRBV18 | TGTGCCAGCTCACCCTTGACAGCAGAAAAAGCTTTCTTT | CASSPLTAEKAFF
- | TRBJ2-7 | - | TRBV2 | TGTGCCAGCAGTGAGACTGGGTGGGTCGGCGAGCAGTACTTC | CASSETGWVGEQYF
- | TRBJ1-1 | - | TRBV21-1 | TGTGCCAGCAGCAAAAAAGGGGCGGGGGCTACAGTGAACACTGAAGCTTTCTTT | CASSKKGAGATVNTEAFF
TRBD1 | TRBJ1-3 | - | TRBV6-5 | TGTGCCTCTGACAGGGAGTCAGGCGGAAACACCATATATTTT | CASDRESGGNTIYF
TRBD2 | TRBJ2-4 | - | TRBV11-1 | TGTGCCAGCAGGGCCGGGACTAGCGACAAAAACATTCAGTACTTC | CASRAGTSDKNIQYF
TRBD1 | TRBJ2-7 | once | TRBV28 | TGTGCCAGCAGTTTTGAGGGACAGAACTACGAGCAGTACTTC | CASSFEGQNYEQYF
- | TRBJ2-1 | once | TRBV25-1 | TGTGCCAGCAATCAAAAGGGGTCCTACAATGAGCAGTTCTTC | CASNQKGSYNEQFF